The 21 T cell receptor beta chains listed next were all sequenced from one sample in a study of human T cells and chemical hapten exposure. Sample time point: healthy volunteer bleed at 6 weeks. Unfractionated whole blood yielded the extracted total RNA. TCRdb analysed the RACE reads with MiXCR anew, one entry per CDR3 protein. Among approximately 79,000 distinct CDR3 sequences, about 9% were seen once, and the ten largest hold approximately 1.4%. The specimen sequenced was whole blood. The receptors derive from a male donor in good health. Some clones in this sample may be carry-over from other donors' samples.

Comment on this clonotype: An end of the junction differs from the germline gene, which may be a read error. V gene TRBV10-3 combines with J gene TRBJ2-3, with 12 bases identical to TRBD2. The CDR3 covers 13 residues. In germline, CDR1 is ENHRY, CDR2 SYGVKD. In nucleotides, the CDR3 is TGTGCCGTCAGACTAGCGGGAGAAGATACGCAGTATTTT. Residues: CAVRLAGEDTQYF.

This clonotype was detected many times. The V call is TRBV21-1, the J call TRBJ2-7; the D call in the table, TRBD1, was not verified against the DNA. TRBV21-1 is recorded as a pseudogene. There are 14 residues in the CDR3. CDR3 DNA: TGTGCCAGCAGCAAACGGACAGGGTGGTACGAGCAGTACTTC. This sequence encodes CASSKRTGWYEQYF.

This clonotype was counted only a few times. The chain carries TRBV4-2 and TRBJ2-3; 7 bases map to TRBD2. The CDR3 has 15 amino acids. Trimming cost V 1 base and J 1 base; bases outside gene matches: 2. The germline gives CDR1 LGHNA, CDR2 YNFKEQ. Here the CDR3 DNA reads TGTGCCAGCAGCCAAGTGGGAGGGGGCACAGATACGCAGTATTTT. Protein sequence: CASSQVGGGTDTQYF.

The chain is built from TRBV12-5 and TRBJ2-3, with D perhaps matching TRBD1 or TRBD2 (5 bases each). CDR1 is LGHNT and CDR2 is FRNRAP in the germline V gene. The length of the CDR3 is 16 residues. Trimming cost V 7 bases and J 0 bases, with 17 bases left between them. CDR3 nucleotide sequence: TGTGCTAGTGCCCCGACTCTGTGGGGGAGCACAGATACGCAGTATTTT. It yields the protein CASAPTLWGSTDTQYF.

This clonotype was seen repeatedly, ten times or more. The chain joins TRBV2 to TRBJ1-5; D unresolved. The CDR3 spans 14 residues. Germline V gives CDR1 SNHLY, CDR2 FYNNEI. With 11 bases removed from V and 2 bases from J, the gap between germline ends came to 16 bases. The CDR3 bases are TGTGCCTCCGGCCCGGGAAGGGGCAATCAGCCCCAGCATTTT. It specifies CASGPGRGNQPQHF.

There are a few counts of this clonotype. CDR3 DNA sequence: TGTGCCAGCAGGGCCACGGCTAACACTGAAGCTTTCTTT. The encoded protein is CASRATANTEAFF. This chain joins TRBV2 and TRBJ1-1; D gene uncertain. This CDR3 is 13 amino acids long. Germline CDR1 and CDR2: SNHLY and FYNNEI. V dropped 6 bases and J dropped 2 bases, with 10 bases sitting between them.

This clonotype appeared a few times. The V call is TRBV4-1, the J call TRBJ1-3; D not certain. V lost 0 bases, J lost 4 bases, and 13 bases lay in between. CDR3 length equals 16 residues. CDR1 and CDR2 (germline): MGHRA, YSYEKL. The CDR3 DNA is TGCGCCAGCAGCCAAGATCTGGCTTTACCGGGAAACACCATATATTTT. Its translation: CASSQDLALPGNTIYF.

This chain uses TRBV10-3 with TRBJ2-7, with a tentative D call TRBD1 (5 bases). The V gene's germline CDR1 is ENHRY and CDR2 SYGVKD. V lost 4 bases and J lost 0, with 16 bases in between. This CDR3 is built from 16 residues. The CDR3 reads CAISGNLGASSYEQYF. CDR3 in DNA: TGTGCCATCAGTGGAAATTTAGGGGCCTCCTCCTACGAGCAGTACTTC.

V and J are TRBV7-2 and TRBJ2-6, with D possibly matching TRBD1 (5 bases). V lost 5 bases and J lost 2, with 16 bases in between. The germline gives CDR1 SGHTA, CDR2 FQGNSA. The CDR3 consists of 17 residues. CDR3 nucleotides: TGTGCCAGCAGCCCCGACCAGGGTAGGACTGGGGCCAACGTCCTGACTTTC. This sequence encodes CASSPDQGRTGANVLTF.

This clonotype has only a few counts. The chain recombines TRBV27 with TRBJ2-7, with 8 bases lining up with TRBD2. Losses at the gene ends were 6 bases for V and 6 bases for J; bases not matched to a gene: 13. The CDR3 runs to 15 residues. In germline, CDR1 is MNHEY, CDR2 SMNVEV (reference sequence). CDR3 region: CASSPKAGAPTEQYF. The CDR3, as DNA: TGTGCCAGCAGCCCTAAAGCGGGAGCCCCTACCGAGCAGTACTTC.

This clonotype has a count of ten or more. The gene calls are TRBV12-3 or TRBV12-4 and TRBJ2-7; D unclear. The CDR3 runs to 12 residues. Trimming left V 5 bases short and J 3 bases short, with 8 bases between. In DNA, the CDR3 is TGTGCCAGCAGTGGCAGGTTCTACGAGCAGTACTTC. Its translation: CASSGRFYEQYF.

This clonotype was counted between two and nine times. The rearrangement links TRBV4-2 to TRBJ1-1; D may be TRBD1 (5 bases). Germline CDR1 LGHNA, CDR2 YNFKEQ. V lost 0 bases and J lost 2, with 10 bases in between. There are 15 residues in the CDR3. Here the CDR3 DNA reads TGTGCCAGCAGCCAAGAAGGCCAGGGCAACACTGAAGCTTTCTTT. Encoded protein: CASSQEGQGNTEAFF.

This clonotype was recorded a few times. The V gene is TRBV2, the J gene TRBJ2-7; D is tentatively TRBD1 or TRBD2 (5 bases each). The CDR3 sequence is 12 residues long. Per germline, CDR1 SNHLY and CDR2 FYNNEI. The germline V and J ends were trimmed by 8 bases and 5 bases, with 13 bases remaining between them. CDR3 nucleotide sequence: TGTGCCAGCGGGGGAGTCGGGGACGAGCAGTACTTC. Protein product: CASGGVGDEQYF.

The chain couples TRBV25-1 to TRBJ2-3; the D gene is possibly TRBD2 (8 bases). This CDR3 spans 16 amino acids. Per germline, CDR1 MGHDK and CDR2 SYGVNS. With 4 bases removed from V and 6 bases from J, the gap between germline ends came to 20 bases. DNA for the CDR3: TGTGCCAGCAGTGCTCATCTAGCGGGCAGGGGGGATACGCAGTATTTT. This translates into CASSAHLAGRGDTQYF.

In this sample, this clonotype turned up a few times. The chain joins TRBV7-9 to TRBJ2-7; D is undetermined. There are 13 residues in the CDR3. V was trimmed by 5 bases and J by 2 bases, leaving 10 bases between them. Germline CDR1 SEHNR, CDR2 FQNEAQ (reference sequence). In DNA form, the CDR3 reads TGTGCCAGCAGCGCAGTGGCGGCCTACGAGCAGTACTTC. As protein: CASSAVAAYEQYF. Drawing the rest from reference TRBV7-9 and TRBJ2-7, the complete variable domain is DTGVSQNPRHKITKRGQNVTFRCDPISEHNRLYWYRQTLGQGPEFLTYFQNEAQLEKSRLLSDRFSAERPKGSFSTLEIQRTEQGDSAMYLCASSAVAAYEQYFGPGTRLTVT.

This clonotype was seen many times. J is TRBJ1-3 and V is TRBV18; 7 nucleotides agree with TRBD1. The CDR3 runs 19 residues. CDR1 and CDR2 (germline): KGHSH, LQKENI. V lost 3 bases, J lost 0 bases, and 14 bases stayed unmatched. CDR3 nucleotide sequence: TGTGCCAGCTCACCGGGGACAGAACGCCCTATTAGCTCTGGAAACACCATATATTTT. Translated: CASSPGTERPISSGNTIYF.

This clonotype was seen only a few times. V gene TRBV20-1 combines with J gene TRBJ1-1; 10 positions agree with TRBD1. V shed 5 bases, J shed 4 bases, and the junction held 13 bases outside the gene matches. The CDR3 is 16 amino acids. CDR1 and CDR2 (germline): DFQATT, SNEGSKA (reference sequence). CDR3 loop: CSAFGRTGGFGTEAFF. The CDR3 region has the DNA TGCAGTGCTTTCGGTCGGACAGGGGGGTTCGGCACTGAAGCTTTCTTT.

This clonotype was seen a few times. This chain connects TRBV2 to TRBJ2-7; D possibly corresponds to TRBD2 (7 bases). The CDR3 has 15 residues. Germline CDR1 SNHLY, CDR2 FYNNEI. Trimming removed 6 bases from V and 3 bases from J, with 18 bases in between. DNA for the CDR3: TGTGCCAGCAGGGGGGGGCTGGGACACAGCTACGAGCAGTACTTC. Amino acids: CASRGGLGHSYEQYF.

At least ten counts were recorded for this clonotype. This sequence joins TRBV2 and TRBJ2-6; a weak D match, TRBD2 (5 bases). Germline lookup yields CDR1 SNHLY and CDR2 FYNNEI. CDR3 size: 15 residues. V was trimmed by 3 bases and J by 4 bases, leaving 10 bases between them. In DNA form, the CDR3 reads TGTGCCAGCAGTGACCGGGGATCCGGGGCCAACGTCCTGACTTTC. Encoded protein: CASSDRGSGANVLTF.

This clonotype was picked up a small number of times. The J gene is TRBJ1-1, the V gene TRBV4-3, with 8 bases aligning to TRBD1. In germline, CDR1 is LGHNA, CDR2 YSLEER. The V and J ends lost 4 bases and 4 bases, in that order; junction bases with no gene match: 8. The CDR3 covers 15 residues. The CDR3 here is CASSPRDRTGTEAFF. CDR3 nucleotides: TGCGCCAGCAGCCCCCGGGACAGGACGGGCACTGAAGCTTTCTTT.

Many counts were recorded for this clonotype. The V gene is TRBV27, the J gene TRBJ2-3; possibly TRBD2 for D (5 bases). Trimming removed 3 bases from V and 2 bases from J, with 6 bases in between. There are 13 residues in the CDR3. Looked up from germline, CDR1 is MNHEY and CDR2 is SMNVEV (reference sequence). DNA for the CDR3: TGTGCCAGCAGTTTCGGGATCACAGATACGCAGTATTTT. Protein sequence: CASSFGITDTQYF.